This T cell receptor (beta chain) was captured by sequencing in a study of coeliac disease. CDR1 and CDR2 (germline): SGDLS, YYNGEE. This CDR3 has 14 amino acids. V was clipped by 2 bases and J by 4 bases, with 10 bases between them. Overall study results and limits: According to the authors, this method cannot detect gliadin-specific T cells in an unbiased way. Lamina propria and intraepithelial cell fractions may contain each other's cells. Most TRB amino acid sequences occurred in only one sample. Control samples showed higher TRB and TRG clonality than intraepithelial and lamina propria samples in active celiac disease.

In its sample, this clone was seen once. Its matching antigen is unknown. Data came from immunoSEQ multiplex PCR; TCRdb stores just in-frame clones and leaves some out. The table lists about 4,000 clones, 64% of them singletons. This TCR came from a woman aged 25 to 39 without celiac disease. The chain couples TRBV9 to TRBJ1-5; D unclear. The sequencing input was lymphocytes from the gut lamina propria. The CDR3 loop reads CASSVDGANQPQHF. The CDR3 nucleotides read TGTGCCAGCAGCGTCGACGGAGCTAATCAGCCCCAGCATTTT.